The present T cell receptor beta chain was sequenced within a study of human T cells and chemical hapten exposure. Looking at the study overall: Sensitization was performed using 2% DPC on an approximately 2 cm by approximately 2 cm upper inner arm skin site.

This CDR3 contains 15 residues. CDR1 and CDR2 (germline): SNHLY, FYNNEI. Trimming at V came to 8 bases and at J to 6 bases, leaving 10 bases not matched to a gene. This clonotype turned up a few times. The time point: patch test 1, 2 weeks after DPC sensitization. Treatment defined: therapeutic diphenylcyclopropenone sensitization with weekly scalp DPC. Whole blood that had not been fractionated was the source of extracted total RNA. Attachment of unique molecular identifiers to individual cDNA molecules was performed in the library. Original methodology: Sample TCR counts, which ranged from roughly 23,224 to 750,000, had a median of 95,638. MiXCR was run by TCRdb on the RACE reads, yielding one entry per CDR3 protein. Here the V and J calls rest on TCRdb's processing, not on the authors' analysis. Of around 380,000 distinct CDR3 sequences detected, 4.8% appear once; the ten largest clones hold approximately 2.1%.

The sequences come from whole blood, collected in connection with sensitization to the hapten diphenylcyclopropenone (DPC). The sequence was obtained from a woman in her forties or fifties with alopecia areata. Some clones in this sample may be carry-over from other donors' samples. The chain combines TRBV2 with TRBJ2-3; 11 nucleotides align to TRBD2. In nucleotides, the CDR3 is TGTGCCAGCCATGAACCTAGCGGGGGGTTTGATACGCAGTATTTT. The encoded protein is CASHEPSGGFDTQYF.